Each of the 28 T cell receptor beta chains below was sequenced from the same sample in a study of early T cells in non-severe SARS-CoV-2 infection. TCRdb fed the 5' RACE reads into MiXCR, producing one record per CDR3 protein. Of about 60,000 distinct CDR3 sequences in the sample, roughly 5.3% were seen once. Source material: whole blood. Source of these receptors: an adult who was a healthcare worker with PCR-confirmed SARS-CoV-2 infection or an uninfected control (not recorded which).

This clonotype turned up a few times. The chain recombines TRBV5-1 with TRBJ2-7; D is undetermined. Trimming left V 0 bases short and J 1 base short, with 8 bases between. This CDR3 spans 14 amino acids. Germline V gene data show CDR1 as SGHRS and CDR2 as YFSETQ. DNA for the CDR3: TGCGCCAGCAGCTTGGAACGGATATCCTACGAGCAGTACTTC. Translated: CASSLERISYEQYF.

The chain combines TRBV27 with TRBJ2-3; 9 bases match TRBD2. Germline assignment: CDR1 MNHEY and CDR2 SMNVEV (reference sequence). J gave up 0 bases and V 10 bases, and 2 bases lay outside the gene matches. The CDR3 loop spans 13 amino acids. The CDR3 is CATLAGSTDTQYF. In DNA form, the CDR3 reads TGTGCCACCCTAGCGGGAAGCACAGATACGCAGTATTTT.

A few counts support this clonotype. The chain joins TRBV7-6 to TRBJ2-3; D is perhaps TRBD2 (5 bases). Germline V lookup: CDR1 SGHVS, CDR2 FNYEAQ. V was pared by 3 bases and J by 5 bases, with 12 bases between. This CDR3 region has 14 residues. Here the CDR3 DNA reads TGTGCCAGCAGCTTCGGCCGGGAAGAAGATACGCAGTATTTT. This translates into CASSFGREEDTQYF.

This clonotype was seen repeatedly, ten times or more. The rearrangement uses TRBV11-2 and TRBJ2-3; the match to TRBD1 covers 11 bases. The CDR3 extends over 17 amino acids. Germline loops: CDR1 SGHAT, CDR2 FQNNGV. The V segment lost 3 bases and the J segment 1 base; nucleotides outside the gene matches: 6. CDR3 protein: CASSLGTGGFGTDTQYF. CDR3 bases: TGTGCCAGCAGCTTGGGGACAGGGGGATTCGGCACAGATACGCAGTATTTT.

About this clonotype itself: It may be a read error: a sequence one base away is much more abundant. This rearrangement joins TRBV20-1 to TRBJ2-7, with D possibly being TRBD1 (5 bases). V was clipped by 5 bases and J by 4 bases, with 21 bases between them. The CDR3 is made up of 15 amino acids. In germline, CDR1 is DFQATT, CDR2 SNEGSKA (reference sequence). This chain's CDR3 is CSAWTLGTGLYEQYF. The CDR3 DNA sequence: TGCAGTGCTTGGACATTGGGAACAGGCCTTTACGAGCAGTACTTC.

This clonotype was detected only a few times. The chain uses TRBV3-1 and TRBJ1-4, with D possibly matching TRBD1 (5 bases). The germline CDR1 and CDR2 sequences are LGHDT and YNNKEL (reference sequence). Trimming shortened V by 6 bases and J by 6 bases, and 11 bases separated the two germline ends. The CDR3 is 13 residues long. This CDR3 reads CASRIRGDEKLFF. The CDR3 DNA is TGTGCCAGCAGGATTAGGGGAGATGAAAAACTGTTTTTT.

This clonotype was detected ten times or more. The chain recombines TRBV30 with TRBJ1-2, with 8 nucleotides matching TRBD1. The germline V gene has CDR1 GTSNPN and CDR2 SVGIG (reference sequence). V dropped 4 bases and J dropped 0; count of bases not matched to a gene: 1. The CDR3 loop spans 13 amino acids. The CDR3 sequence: CAWMGQANYGYTF. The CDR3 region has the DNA TGTGCCTGGATGGGACAGGCTAACTATGGCTACACCTTC.

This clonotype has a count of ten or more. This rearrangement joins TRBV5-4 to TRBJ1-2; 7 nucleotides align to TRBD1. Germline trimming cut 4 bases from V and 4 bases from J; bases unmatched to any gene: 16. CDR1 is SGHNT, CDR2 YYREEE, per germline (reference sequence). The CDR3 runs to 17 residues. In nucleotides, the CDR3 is TGTGCCAGCAGCCCACGACAGGGAGGGAGTAGAATCTATGGCTACACCTTC. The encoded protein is CASSPRQGGSRIYGYTF.

CDR3 sequence reads: CASDDGDGDTQYF. CDR3 nucleotide sequence: TGTGCCAGCGATGATGGAGATGGAGATACGCAGTATTTT. The V gene is TRBV6-1, the J gene TRBJ2-3; D is ambiguous. This CDR3 is built from 13 residues. Germline-derived CDR1 and CDR2 are MNHNS and SASEGT. The V end was cut by 8 bases, the J end by 5 bases, with 14 bases between.

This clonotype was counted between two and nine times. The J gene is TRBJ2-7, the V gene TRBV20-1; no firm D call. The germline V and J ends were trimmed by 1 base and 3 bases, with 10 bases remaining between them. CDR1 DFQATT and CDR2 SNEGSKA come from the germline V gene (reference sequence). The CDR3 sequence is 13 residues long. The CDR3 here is CSARAARNYEQYF. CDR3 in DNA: TGCAGTGCTAGAGCTGCGAGGAACTACGAGCAGTACTTC.

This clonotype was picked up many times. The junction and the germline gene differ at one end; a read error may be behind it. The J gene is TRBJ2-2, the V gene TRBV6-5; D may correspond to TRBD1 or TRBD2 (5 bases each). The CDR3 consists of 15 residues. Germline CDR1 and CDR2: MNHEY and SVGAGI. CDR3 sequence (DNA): TGTGCCAGCAGAGGAACAGGAAGGGCAGCCGGGAAGCTGTTTTTT. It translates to CASRGTGRAAGKLFF.

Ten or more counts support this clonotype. CDR3 coding DNA: TGCAGTGCTAGAGCCGGAAAAAACATTCAGTACTTC. It yields the protein CSARAGKNIQYF. The genes are TRBV20-1 and TRBJ2-4; D not certain. The germline V gene encodes CDR1 DFQATT and CDR2 SNEGSKA (reference sequence). Trimming stripped 1 base from V and 4 bases from J, with 5 bases between. The CDR3 extends over 12 amino acids.

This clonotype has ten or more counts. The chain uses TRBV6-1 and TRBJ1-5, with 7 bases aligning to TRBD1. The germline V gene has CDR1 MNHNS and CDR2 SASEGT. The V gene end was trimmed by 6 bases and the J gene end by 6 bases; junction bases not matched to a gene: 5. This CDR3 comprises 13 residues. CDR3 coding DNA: TGTGCCAGCAGCGACAGGGTAGGTCAGCCCCAGCATTTT. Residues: CASSDRVGQPQHF.

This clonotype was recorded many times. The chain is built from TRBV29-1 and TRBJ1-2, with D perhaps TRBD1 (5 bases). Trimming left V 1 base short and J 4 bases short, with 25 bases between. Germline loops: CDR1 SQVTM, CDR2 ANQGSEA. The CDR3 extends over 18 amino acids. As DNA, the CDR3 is TGCAGCGTTGAAGCGGGATGGGTGTCGCAGGGCGTAACCTATGGCTACACCTTC. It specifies CSVEAGWVSQGVTYGYTF.

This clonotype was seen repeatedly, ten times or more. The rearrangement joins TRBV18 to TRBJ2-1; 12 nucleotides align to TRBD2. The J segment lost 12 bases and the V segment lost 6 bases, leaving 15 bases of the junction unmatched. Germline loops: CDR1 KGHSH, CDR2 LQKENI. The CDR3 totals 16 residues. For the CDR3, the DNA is TGTGCCAGCTCTTCAGAGGCGCTAGCGGGAGGGCCGTGGCAGTTCTTC. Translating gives CASSSEALAGGPWQFF.

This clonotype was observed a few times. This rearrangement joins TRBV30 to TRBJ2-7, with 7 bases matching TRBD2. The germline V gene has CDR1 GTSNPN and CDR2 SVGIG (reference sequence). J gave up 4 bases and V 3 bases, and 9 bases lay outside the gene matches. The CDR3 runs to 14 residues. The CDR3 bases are TGTGCCTGGAGCTCTACGGCGGGGGTATACGAGCAGTACTTC. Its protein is CAWSSTAGVYEQYF.

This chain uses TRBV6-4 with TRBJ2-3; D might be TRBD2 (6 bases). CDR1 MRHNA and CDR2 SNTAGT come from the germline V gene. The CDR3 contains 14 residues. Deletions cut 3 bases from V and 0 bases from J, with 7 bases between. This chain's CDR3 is CASSEGGSTDTQYF. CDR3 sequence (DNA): TGTGCCAGCAGTGAAGGAGGGAGCACAGATACGCAGTATTTT.

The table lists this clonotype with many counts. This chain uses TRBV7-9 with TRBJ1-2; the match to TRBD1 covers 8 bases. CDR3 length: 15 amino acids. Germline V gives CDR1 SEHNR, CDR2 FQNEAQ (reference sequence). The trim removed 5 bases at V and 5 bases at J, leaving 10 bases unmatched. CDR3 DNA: TGTGCCAGCAGCCCAGGACAGGGTTGGGGGTATGGCTACACCTTC. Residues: CASSPGQGWGYGYTF.

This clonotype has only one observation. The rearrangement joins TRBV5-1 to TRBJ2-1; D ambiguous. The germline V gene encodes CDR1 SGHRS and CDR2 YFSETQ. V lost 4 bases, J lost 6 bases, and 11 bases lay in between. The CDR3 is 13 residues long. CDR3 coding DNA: TGCGCCAGCAGCCTCTTCGGAGCCAATGAGCAGTTCTTC. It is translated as CASSLFGANEQFF.

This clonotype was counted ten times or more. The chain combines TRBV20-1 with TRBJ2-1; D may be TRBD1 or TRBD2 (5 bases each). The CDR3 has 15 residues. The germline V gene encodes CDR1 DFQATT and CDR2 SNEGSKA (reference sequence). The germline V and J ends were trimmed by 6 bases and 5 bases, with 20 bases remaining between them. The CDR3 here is CSAQTDFAGDNEQFF. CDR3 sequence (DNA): TGCAGTGCCCAGACAGATTTCGCGGGCGACAATGAGCAGTTCTTC.

CDR3 bases: TGTGCCAGCAGCTTTCACCAACGAAACACCATATATTTT. Residues: CASSFHQRNTIYF. This rearrangement joins TRBV13 to TRBJ1-3; D unclear. Germline V gene lookup returns CDR1 PRHDT and CDR2 FYEKMQ (reference sequence). The CDR3 sequence is 13 residues long. The V gene lost 3 bases and the J gene lost 5 bases, with 8 bases spanning the gap.

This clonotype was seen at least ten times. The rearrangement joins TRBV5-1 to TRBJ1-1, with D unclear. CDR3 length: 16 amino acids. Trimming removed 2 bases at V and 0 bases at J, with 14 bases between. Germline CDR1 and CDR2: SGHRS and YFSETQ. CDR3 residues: CASSFIGGSMNTEAFF. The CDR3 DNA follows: TGCGCCAGCAGCTTCATCGGCGGATCTATGAACACTGAAGCTTTCTTT.

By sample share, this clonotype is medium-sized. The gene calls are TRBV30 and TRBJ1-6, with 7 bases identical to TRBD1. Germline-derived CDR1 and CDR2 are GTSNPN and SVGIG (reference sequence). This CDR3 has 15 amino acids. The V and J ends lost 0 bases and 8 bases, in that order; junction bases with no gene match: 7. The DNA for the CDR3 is TGTGCCTGGAGTGTAAAGACAGGGAACCATTCACCCCTCCACTTT. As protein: CAWSVKTGNHSPLHF.

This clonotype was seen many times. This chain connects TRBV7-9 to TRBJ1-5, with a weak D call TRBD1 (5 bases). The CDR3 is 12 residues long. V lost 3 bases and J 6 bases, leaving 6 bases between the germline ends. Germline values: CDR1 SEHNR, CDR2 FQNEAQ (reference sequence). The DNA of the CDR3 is TGTGCCAGCAGCTTTGACAGTCAGCCCCAGCATTTT. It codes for CASSFDSQPQHF.

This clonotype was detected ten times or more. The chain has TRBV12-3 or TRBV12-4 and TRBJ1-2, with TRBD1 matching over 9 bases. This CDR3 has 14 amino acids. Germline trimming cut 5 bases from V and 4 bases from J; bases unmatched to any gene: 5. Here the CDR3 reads CASSGQGFFYGYTF. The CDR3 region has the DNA TGTGCCAGCAGTGGACAGGGGTTTTTCTATGGCTACACCTTC.

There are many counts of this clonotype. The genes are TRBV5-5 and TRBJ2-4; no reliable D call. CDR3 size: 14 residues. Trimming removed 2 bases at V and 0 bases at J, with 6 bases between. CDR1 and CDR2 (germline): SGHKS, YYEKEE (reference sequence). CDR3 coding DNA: TGTGCCAGCAGCTTCGGGCTAGCCAAAAACATTCAGTACTTC. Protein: CASSFGLAKNIQYF.

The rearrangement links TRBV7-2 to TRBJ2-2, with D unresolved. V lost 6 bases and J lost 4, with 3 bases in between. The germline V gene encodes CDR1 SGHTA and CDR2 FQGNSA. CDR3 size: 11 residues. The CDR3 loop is CASSPTGELFF. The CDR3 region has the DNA TGTGCCAGCAGTCCCACCGGGGAGCTGTTTTTT.

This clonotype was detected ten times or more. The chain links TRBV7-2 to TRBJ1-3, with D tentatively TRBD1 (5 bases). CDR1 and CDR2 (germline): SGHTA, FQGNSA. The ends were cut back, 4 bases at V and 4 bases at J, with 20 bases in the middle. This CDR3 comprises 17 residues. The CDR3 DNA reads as TGTGCCAGCAGCTCGCCACAATTGGGACGTAACGGAAACACCATATATTTT. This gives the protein CASSSPQLGRNGNTIYF.